The sequence of this T cell receptor (beta chain) was determined in a study of blood T cell repertoires in COVID-19. As for the study in general: Specimens from acute and convalescent COVID-19 originated in the United States, Italy and Spain. The analysed material was cDNA or gDNA that came from T cells, B-cell-depleted T cells, or PBMCs.

Seattle enrolled patients during active infection and tracked them longitudinally. The CDR3 runs to 15 residues. V shed 5 bases, J shed 6 bases, and the junction held 12 bases outside the gene matches. Per germline, CDR1 SEHNR and CDR2 FQNEAQ (reference sequence). Per the study methods: Estimation of nucleated cell counts relied on the amplification of reference gene primers. TCRdb keeps only in-frame clones here, not all; method: immunoSEQ multiplex PCR. The DNA was the basis for D and trimming; V, J and clone size are from that table. Seen here are around 370,000 clones, 85% to 90% observed once, and the top ten hold about 6%.

This TCR derives from a woman aged 45 to 65 with COVID-19, enrolled during active disease. The rearrangement links TRBV7-9 to TRBJ2-7; TRBD2 agrees at 8 bases. Sequenced sample: peripheral blood. The CDR3 nucleotides read TGTGCCAGCAGCCCTGCCCCCAGCGGGAGTGCCGAGCAGTACTTC. Translating it yields CASSPAPSGSAEQYF. Drawing the rest from reference TRBV7-9 and TRBJ2-7, the complete variable domain is DTGVSQNPRHKITKRGQNVTFRCDPISEHNRLYWYRQTLGQGPEFLTYFQNEAQLEKSRLLSDRFSAERPKGSFSTLEIQRTEQGDSAMYLCASSPAPSGSAEQYFGPGTRLTVT.